Described below is a single T cell receptor beta chain sequence and its context. This clonotype has a handful of counts. This clone's antigen is unknown. No per-base quality is available; no much larger clone lies one base away. To prepare the library, RT-PCR was applied. The reads were generated on an Illumina MiSeq. TCRdb took the public reads, trimmed them with fastp at Q25, ran MiXCR for clone calling and kept in-frame beta chains. Rows with one shared CDR3 protein collapse into an entry with the most common genes and DNA. The sample table shows about 680,000 distinct CDR3 sequences, and 12% to 15% are seen once. The ten largest clones add up to just over 3.5% of the sample. The data stem from a study (dated by TCRdb to the mid-2010s). Measured from the cysteine to the phenylalanine, the CDR3 is 14 residues long. Left in the record is the CDR3 DNA by itself, 42 bases read in frame from the first base. CDR1 is given as SGHRS and CDR2 as YFSETQ, both from the germline V gene. Trimming leaves V shorter by 0 bases and J shorter by 5 bases, with the junction holding 4 bases beyond the gene matches.

The receptor comes from a female donor in good health, serving as a healthy control. The sequenced material came from memory CD4+ T cells from blood. This chain is built from TRBV5-1 and TRBJ2-7; TRBD1 matches 8 bases in the middle. The CDR3 corresponds to CASSLATGEDEQYF. The DNA sequence follows: TGCGCCAGCAGCTTGGCGACAGGGGAGGACGAGCAGTACTTC. With the rest looked up from the reference TRBV5-1 and TRBJ2-7 genes rather than sequenced, the full variable domain is KAGVTQTPRYLIKTRGQQVTLSCSPISGHRSVSWYQQTPGQGLQFLFEYFSETQRNKGNFPGRFSGRQFSNSRSEMNVSTLELGDSALYLCASSLATGEDEQYFGPGTRLTVT.